This T cell receptor beta chain is from a study of cytomegalovirus exposure and HLA in healthy donors. Regarding the study as a whole: The authors enumerated over 150 TCR beta chains as linked to cytomegalovirus.

Remarks on this clone: Its antigen is not identified.

Assay used: immunoSEQ multiplex PCR; TCRdb lists only in-frame clones, some missing. The table shows about 160,000 clones, with around 92% occurring only once. The sequence was collected from a woman aged 18-35 years in good health and CMV-seropositive. Sequencing input: PBMCs.

The CDR3 reads CASSHRTGRDTQYF. In DNA form, the CDR3 reads TGTGCCAGCAGCCACCGGACAGGGAGGGATACGCAGTATTTT. The chain recombines TRBV5-4 with TRBJ2-3; 8 bases match TRBD1. Germline trimming cut 4 bases from V and 6 bases from J; bases unmatched to any gene: 7. The CDR3 is 14 amino acids. Germline V gene data show CDR1 as SGHNT and CDR2 as YYREEE (reference sequence).